The clone carrying this TCR beta chain showed up just once. Germline CDR1 MNHEY, CDR2 SVGAGI. With V trimmed by 2 bases and J by 5 bases, 5 bases remained unmatched. The CDR3 is made up of 15 amino acids. These data belong to a study of blood T cell repertoires in COVID-19. As for the study in general: PBMCs, B-cell-depleted T cells, or T cells were the source of the cDNA or gDNA that made up the material.

The assay was immunoSEQ multiplex PCR, and TCRdb's table has in-frame clones only and misses some. The sample shows 110,000 to 150,000 clones, around 87% of them seen only once. Sequenced input: peripheral blood. This rearrangement joins TRBV6-5 to TRBJ2-2; 7 bases line up with TRBD2. The TCR originated in a human donor in a cohort sampled during active COVID-19. The CDR3 nucleotides are TGTGCCAGCAGTTACGTGCAGGGAGGGACCGGGGAGCTGTTTTTT. This gives the protein CASSYVQGGTGELFF.